A single T cell receptor (beta chain) is shown here with its context. The source of the sample is a study of blood T cell repertoires in COVID-19. The protocol was immunoSEQ multiplex PCR, while the TCRdb copy is restricted to in-frame clones and leaves out a portion. The sample shows about 220,000 clones, roughly 89% of them seen only once. The source material was PBMCs or T cells enriched from blood (not recorded which). The clonotype originates from a woman in her 30s with acute COVID-19.

The CDR3 region is CAARGPGGVETEAFF. The CDR3 nucleotides are TGTGCCGCCAGGGGGCCGGGGGGAGTGGAAACTGAAGCTTTCTTT. V is TRBV27 and J is TRBJ1-1; 8 nucleotides line up with TRBD1. This CDR3 is 15 amino acids long. The trim removed 11 bases at V and 5 bases at J, leaving 16 bases unmatched. Germline V lookup: CDR1 MNHEY, CDR2 SMNVEV (reference sequence).